This TCR beta chain originates from a study of T cell responses to AZD1222 COVID-19 vaccine. Sequencing was performed with immunoSEQ multiplex PCR; in TCRdb, only in-frame clones are kept and a portion is missing. The sample carries tens of thousands of clones, about nine tenths recorded once. CDR1 is ENHRY, CDR2 SYGVKD, per germline. The junction had 4 bases not matched to a gene; V was cut back by 8 bases and J by 6 bases. This CDR3 is 12 amino acids long. The sample in question was peripheral blood, obtained on day 0 of AZD1222 vaccination. The genes are TRBV10-3 and TRBJ2-7; 10 nucleotides align to TRBD1. The TCR originated in an adult in good health. CDR3 sequence (DNA): TGTGCCATCTCGACAGGGGGCGCCGAGCAGTACTTC. Residues: CAISTGGAEQYF.